These 9 T cell receptor beta chains share one sample of origin, sequenced in a study of T cells in Graves' hyperthyroidism and ophthalmopathy. What was amplified from RNA transcripts were TCR beta CDR3 regions. The HTBI primer set drove a first-round RT-PCR of the TCR CDR3. TCRdb processed the multiplex PCR reads anew with MiXCR; each CDR3 protein has one entry. The data contain some 720,000 distinct CDR3 sequences, around 15% of them singletons. Source material: blood. The source is a man aged 18 to 29 with Graves' hyperthyroidism.

This clonotype was picked up many times. The genes are TRBV28 and TRBJ2-1; the D call may be TRBD1 or TRBD2 (6 bases each). CDR1 is MDHEN and CDR2 is SYDVKM in the germline V gene. V was trimmed by 4 bases and J by 0 bases, leaving 22 bases between them. The CDR3 has 19 amino acids. The CDR3 nucleotides read TGTGCCAGCAGTTCTAACTTTCGGGGGCCCGAAAACTCCTACAATGAGCAGTTCTTC. This encodes CASSSNFRGPENSYNEQFF.

This clonotype was picked up a small number of times. V gene TRBV6-1 combines with J gene TRBJ2-7, with D possibly called TRBD1 or TRBD2 (6 bases each). The length of the CDR3 is 14 residues. V was clipped by 8 bases and J by 4 bases, with 18 bases between them. The germline CDR1 and CDR2 sequences are MNHNS and SASEGT. This chain's CDR3 is CASGTSDGRYEQYF. In DNA, the CDR3 is TGTGCCAGCGGGACATCTGACGGGAGATACGAGCAGTACTTC.

This clonotype has more than one count but fewer than ten. A much larger clone differs from this one at a single base, so this may be a read error. The chain recombines TRBV28 with TRBJ2-1, with D possibly matching TRBD1 (6 bases). This CDR3 has 16 amino acids. Germline CDR1 MDHEN, CDR2 SYDVKM. The CDR3, as DNA: TGTGCCAGCAGTTTAGGTCCCAGGGGCCGGAACAATAAGCAGTTCTTC. It yields the protein CASSLGPRGRNNKQFF.

This clonotype was found many times. The rearrangement joins TRBV2 to TRBJ2-7; 7 bases are shared with TRBD2. The germline CDR1 and CDR2 sequences are SNHLY and FYNNEI. CDR3 length: 13 residues. Trimming removed 7 bases from V and 2 bases from J; junction bases left unmatched: 5. This CDR3 is CASKPGGTYEQYF. DNA of the CDR3: TGTGCCAGCAAGCCGGGAGGCACCTACGAGCAGTACTTC.

This chain links TRBV20-1 with TRBJ1-2; TRBD1 might be the D (5 bases). This CDR3 contains 13 residues. Germline assignment: CDR1 DFQATT and CDR2 SNEGSKA (reference sequence). V was cut by 0 bases and J by 6 bases, with 11 bases left in between. CDR3 DNA sequence: TGCAGTGCTAGAGAGACAGTCCAGGATGGCTACACCTTC. It specifies CSARETVQDGYTF.

The chain recombines TRBV9 with TRBJ2-3; 7 nucleotides agree with TRBD1. From germline, CDR1 is SGDLS and CDR2 YYNGEE. V shed 0 bases and J 1 base; nucleotides not matched to a gene: 2. The CDR3 length is 15 residues. The CDR3 DNA is TGTGCCAGCAGCGTAGTCGGGACAGGCACAGATACGCAGTATTTT. Translating it yields CASSVVGTGTDTQYF.

There are many counts of this clonotype. J is TRBJ2-7 and V is TRBV27; D is ambiguous. V lost 2 bases and J 3 bases, leaving 11 bases between the germline ends. There are 14 residues in the CDR3. Germline loops: CDR1 MNHEY, CDR2 SMNVEV (reference sequence). CDR3 region: CASSLSRSNYEQYF. The CDR3 DNA follows: TGTGCCAGCAGTTTAAGCAGGTCCAACTACGAGCAGTACTTC.

This clonotype has a count of ten or more. The CDR3 reads CASRPATQLEQYF. The CDR3 DNA reads as TGTGCCAGCCGACCGGCGACCCAACTAGAGCAGTACTTC. The V call is TRBV2, the J call TRBJ2-7; D is uncertain. V gave up 8 bases and J gave up 7 bases, with 18 bases separating them. Germline loops: CDR1 SNHLY, CDR2 FYNNEI. The CDR3 runs to 13 residues.

This clonotype has ten or more counts. The chain recombines TRBV28 with TRBJ1-1; 9 bases are a match to TRBD1. J gave up 8 bases and V 10 bases, and 8 bases lay outside the gene matches. The CDR3 loop spans 12 amino acids. Per the germline V gene, CDR1 is MDHEN and CDR2 is SYDVKM. The CDR3 region is CATIGTGNEAFF. DNA for the CDR3: TGTGCCACGATTGGGACAGGGAACGAAGCTTTCTTT. The variable domain in full, completed from reference TRBV28 and TRBJ1-1, reads DVKVTQSSRYLVKRTGEKVFLECVQDMDHENMFWYRQDPGLGLRLIYFSYDVKMKEKGDIPEGYSVSREKKERFSLILESASTNQTSMYLCATIGTGNEAFFGQGTRLTVV.